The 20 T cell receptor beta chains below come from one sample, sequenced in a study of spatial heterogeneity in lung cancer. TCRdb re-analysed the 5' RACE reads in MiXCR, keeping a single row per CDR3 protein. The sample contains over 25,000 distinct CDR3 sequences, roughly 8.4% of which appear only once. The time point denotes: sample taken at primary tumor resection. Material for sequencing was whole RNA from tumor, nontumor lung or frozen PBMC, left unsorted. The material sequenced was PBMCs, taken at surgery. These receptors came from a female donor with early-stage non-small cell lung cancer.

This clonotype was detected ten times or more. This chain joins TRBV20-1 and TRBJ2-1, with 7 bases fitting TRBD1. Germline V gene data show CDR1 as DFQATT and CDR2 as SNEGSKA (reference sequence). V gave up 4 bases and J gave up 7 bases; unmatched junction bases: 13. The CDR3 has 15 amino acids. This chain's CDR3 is CSATSSRDSKNEQFF. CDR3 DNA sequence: TGCAGTGCTACCTCAAGTCGGGACAGTAAAAATGAGCAGTTCTTC.

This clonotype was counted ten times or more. CDR3 protein: CATSRDAVNTEAFF. CDR3 coding DNA: TGTGCCACCAGCAGAGATGCGGTGAACACTGAAGCTTTCTTT. The chain is built from TRBV15 and TRBJ1-1; D uncertain. V lost 0 bases to trimming and J lost 0 bases, with 5 bases between them. Germline assignment: CDR1 LNHNV and CDR2 YYDKDF (reference sequence). CDR3 size: 14 residues.

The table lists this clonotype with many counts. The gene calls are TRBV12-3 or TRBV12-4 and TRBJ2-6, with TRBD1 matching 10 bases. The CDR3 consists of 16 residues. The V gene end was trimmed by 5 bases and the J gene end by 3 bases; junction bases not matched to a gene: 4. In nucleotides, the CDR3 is TGTGCCAGCAGTGGGACAGGGGATGTTGGGGCCAACGTCCTGACTTTC. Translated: CASSGTGDVGANVLTF.

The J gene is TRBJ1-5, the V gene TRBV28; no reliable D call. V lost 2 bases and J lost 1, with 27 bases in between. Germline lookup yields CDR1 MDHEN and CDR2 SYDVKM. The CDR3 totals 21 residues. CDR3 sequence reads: CASSLPRWRQAEGTSNQPQHF. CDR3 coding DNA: TGTGCCAGCAGTTTACCACGATGGCGGCAGGCCGAGGGAACCAGCAATCAGCCCCAGCATTTT.

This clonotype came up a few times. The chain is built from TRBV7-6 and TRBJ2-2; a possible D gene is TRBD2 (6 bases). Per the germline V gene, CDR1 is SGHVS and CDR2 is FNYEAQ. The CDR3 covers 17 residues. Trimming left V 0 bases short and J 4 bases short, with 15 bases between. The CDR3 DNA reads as TGTGCCAGCAGCTTAGCCGGCCGGGAGCCCACCACCGGGGAGCTGTTTTTT. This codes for CASSLAGREPTTGELFF.

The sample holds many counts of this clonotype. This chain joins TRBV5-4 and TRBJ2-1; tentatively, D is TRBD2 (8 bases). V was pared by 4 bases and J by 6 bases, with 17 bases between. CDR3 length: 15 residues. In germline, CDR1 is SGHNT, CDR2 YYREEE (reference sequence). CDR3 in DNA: TGTGCCAGCAGCCGAGGGGGCGGGAGGCCCAATGAGCAGTTCTTC. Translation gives CASSRGGGRPNEQFF.

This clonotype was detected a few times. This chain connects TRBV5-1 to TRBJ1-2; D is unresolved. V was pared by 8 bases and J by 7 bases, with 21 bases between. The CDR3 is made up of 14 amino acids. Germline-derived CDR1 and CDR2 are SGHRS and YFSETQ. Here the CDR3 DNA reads TGCGCCAGTACCTGGGGTCGCCCTGAGGGTGGCTACACCTTC. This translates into CASTWGRPEGGYTF.

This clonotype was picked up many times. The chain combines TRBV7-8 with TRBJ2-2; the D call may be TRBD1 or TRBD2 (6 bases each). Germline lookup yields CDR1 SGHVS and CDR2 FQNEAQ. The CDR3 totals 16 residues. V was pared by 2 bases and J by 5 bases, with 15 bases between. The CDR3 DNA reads TGTGCCAGCAGCTTAAGGGGGTTTGGAGGGACCGGGGAGCTGTTTTTT. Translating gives CASSLRGFGGTGELFF.

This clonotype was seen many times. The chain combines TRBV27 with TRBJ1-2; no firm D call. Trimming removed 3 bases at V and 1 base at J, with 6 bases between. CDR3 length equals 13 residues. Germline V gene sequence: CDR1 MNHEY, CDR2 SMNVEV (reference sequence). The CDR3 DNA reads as TGTGCCAGCAGTTTCAACAGTAACTATGGCTACACCTTC. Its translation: CASSFNSNYGYTF.

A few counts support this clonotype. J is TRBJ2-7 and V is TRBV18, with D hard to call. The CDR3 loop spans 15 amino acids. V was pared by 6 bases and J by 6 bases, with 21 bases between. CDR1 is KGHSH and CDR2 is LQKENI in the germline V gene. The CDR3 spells CASSGLGLTYGEQYF. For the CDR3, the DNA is TGTGCCAGCTCCGGATTAGGCTTGACTTACGGCGAGCAGTACTTC.

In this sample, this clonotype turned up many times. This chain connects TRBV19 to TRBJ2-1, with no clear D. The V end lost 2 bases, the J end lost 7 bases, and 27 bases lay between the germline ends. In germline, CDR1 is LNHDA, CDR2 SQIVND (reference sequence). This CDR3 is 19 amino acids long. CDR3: CASSIRRNYLQNYLNEQFF. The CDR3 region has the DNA TGTGCCAGTAGTATACGAAGAAATTACCTTCAAAATTACTTGAATGAGCAGTTCTTC.

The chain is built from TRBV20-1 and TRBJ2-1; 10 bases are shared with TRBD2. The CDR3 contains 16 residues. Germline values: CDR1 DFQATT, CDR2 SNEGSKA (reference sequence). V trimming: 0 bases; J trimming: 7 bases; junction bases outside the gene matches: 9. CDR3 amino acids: CSARDSLAGVGNEQFF. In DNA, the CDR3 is TGCAGTGCTAGAGATAGTCTAGCGGGAGTGGGGAATGAGCAGTTCTTC.

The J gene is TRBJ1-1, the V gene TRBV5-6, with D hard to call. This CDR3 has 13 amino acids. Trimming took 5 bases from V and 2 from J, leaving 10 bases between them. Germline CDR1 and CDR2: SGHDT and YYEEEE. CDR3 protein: CASSKAGNTEAFF. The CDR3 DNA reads TGTGCCAGCAGTAAGGCGGGAAACACTGAAGCTTTCTTT.

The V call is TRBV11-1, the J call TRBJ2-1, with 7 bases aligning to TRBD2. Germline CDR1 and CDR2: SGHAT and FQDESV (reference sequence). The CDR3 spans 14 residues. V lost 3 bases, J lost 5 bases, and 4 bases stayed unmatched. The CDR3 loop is CASSLERGHNEQFF. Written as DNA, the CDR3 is TGTGCCAGCAGCTTGGAGCGGGGTCACAATGAGCAGTTCTTC.

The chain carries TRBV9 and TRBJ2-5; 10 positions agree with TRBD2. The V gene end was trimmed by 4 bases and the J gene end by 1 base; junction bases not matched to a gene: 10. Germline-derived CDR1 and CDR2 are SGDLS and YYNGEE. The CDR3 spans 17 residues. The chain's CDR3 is CASSLTSGRSFQETQYF. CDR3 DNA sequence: TGTGCCAGCAGCCTGACTAGCGGGCGATCTTTCCAAGAGACCCAGTACTTC.

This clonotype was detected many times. The CDR3 sequence is CASSLQKYNEQFF. Written as DNA, the CDR3 is TGTGCCAGTAGTCTACAGAAGTACAATGAGCAGTTCTTC. The chain links TRBV19 to TRBJ2-1; unclear D gene. This CDR3 comprises 13 residues. Germline CDR1 is LNHDA and CDR2 is SQIVND (reference sequence). The V end lost 5 bases, the J end lost 4 bases, and 9 bases lay between the germline ends.

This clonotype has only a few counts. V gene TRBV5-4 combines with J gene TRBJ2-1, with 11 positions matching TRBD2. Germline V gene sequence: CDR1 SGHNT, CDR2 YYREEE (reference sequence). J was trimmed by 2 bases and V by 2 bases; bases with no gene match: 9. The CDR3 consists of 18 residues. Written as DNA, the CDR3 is TGTGCCAGCAGCTTCAGTTCCCTAGCGGGAGGCCCCTACAATGAGCAGTTCTTC. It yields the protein CASSFSSLAGGPYNEQFF.

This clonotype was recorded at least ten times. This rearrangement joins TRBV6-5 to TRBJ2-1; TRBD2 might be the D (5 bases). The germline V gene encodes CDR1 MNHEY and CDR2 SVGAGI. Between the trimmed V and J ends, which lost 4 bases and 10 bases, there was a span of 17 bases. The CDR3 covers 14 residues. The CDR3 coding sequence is TGTGCCAGCAGTTCCGTCCCCTTCGGGATCGAGCAGTTCTTC. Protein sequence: CASSSVPFGIEQFF.

The CDR3 DNA sequence: TGTGCCAGCACCCCGGACCTAAAGTATGGAAACAATCAGCCCCAGCATTTT. Protein product: CASTPDLKYGNNQPQHF. The chain links TRBV28 to TRBJ1-5; D ambiguous. There are 17 residues in the CDR3. Trimming removed 7 bases at V and 3 bases at J, with 22 bases between. Germline V CDR1 and CDR2: MDHEN, SYDVKM. The whole variable domain, filled in from reference TRBV28 and TRBJ1-5, reads DVKVTQSSRYLVKRTGEKVFLECVQDMDHENMFWYRQDPGLGLRLIYFSYDVKMKEKGDIPEGYSVSREKKERFSLILESASTNQTSMYLCASTPDLKYGNNQPQHFGDGTRLSIL.

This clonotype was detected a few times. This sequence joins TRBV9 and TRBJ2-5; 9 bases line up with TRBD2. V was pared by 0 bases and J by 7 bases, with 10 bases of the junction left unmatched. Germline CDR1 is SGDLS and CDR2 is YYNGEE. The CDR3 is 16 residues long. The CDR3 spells CASSVEVGLARGTQYF. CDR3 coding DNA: TGTGCCAGCAGCGTAGAAGTCGGACTAGCGAGGGGGACCCAGTACTTC. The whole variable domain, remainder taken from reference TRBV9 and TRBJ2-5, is DSGVTQTPKHLITATGQRVTLRCSPRSGDLSVYWYQQSLDQGLQFLIQYYNGEERAKGNILERFSAQQFPDLHSELNLSSLELGDSALYFCASSVEVGLARGTQYFGPGTRLLVL.